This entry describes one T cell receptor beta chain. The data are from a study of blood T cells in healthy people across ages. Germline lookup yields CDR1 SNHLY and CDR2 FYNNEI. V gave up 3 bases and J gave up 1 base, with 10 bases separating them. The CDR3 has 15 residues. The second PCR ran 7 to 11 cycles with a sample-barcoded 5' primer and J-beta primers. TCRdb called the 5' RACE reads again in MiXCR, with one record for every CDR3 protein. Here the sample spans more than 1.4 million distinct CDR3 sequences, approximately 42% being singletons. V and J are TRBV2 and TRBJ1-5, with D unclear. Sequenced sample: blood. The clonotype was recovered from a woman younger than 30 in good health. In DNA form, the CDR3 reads TGTGCCAGCAGTGAGGTGGTGATAAGCAATCAGCCCCAGCATTTT. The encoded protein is CASSEVVISNQPQHF.